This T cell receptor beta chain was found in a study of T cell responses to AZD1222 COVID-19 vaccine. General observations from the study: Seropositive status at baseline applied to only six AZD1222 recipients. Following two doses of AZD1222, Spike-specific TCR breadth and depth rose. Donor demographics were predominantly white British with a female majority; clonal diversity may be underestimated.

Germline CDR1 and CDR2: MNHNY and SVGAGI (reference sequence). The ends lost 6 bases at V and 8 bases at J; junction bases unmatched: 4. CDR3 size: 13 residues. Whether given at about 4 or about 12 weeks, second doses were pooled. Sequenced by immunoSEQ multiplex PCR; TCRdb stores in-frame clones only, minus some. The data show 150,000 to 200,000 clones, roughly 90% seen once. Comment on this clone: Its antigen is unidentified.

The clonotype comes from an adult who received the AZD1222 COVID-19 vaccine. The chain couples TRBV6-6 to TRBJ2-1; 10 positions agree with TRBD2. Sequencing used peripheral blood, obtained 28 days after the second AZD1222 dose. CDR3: CASRRLAGDEQFF. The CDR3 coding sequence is TGTGCCAGCAGACGACTAGCGGGCGATGAGCAGTTCTTC.